One TCR beta chain is described in this entry. This specimen comes from a study of human T cells and chemical hapten exposure. Study-level background: Skin on the upper inner arm, around 2 cm by around 2 cm in size, was sensitized with 2% DPC. Patients had diphenylcyclopropenone applied to the scalp weekly throughout the approximately 25-week study.

As to time point: patch test 3, about 24 weeks after DPC sensitization. Treatment given: therapeutic diphenylcyclopropenone sensitization with weekly scalp DPC. This CDR3 contains 14 residues. The junction had 10 bases not matched to a gene; V was cut back by 10 bases and J by 5 bases. Per the germline V gene, CDR1 is ENHRY and CDR2 is SYGVKD. Individual cDNA molecules (in the library) carried attached unique molecular identifiers. TCRdb processed the RACE reads anew with MiXCR; each CDR3 protein has one entry. The sample shows 100,000 to 150,000 distinct CDR3 sequences, about 10% of them seen only once.

The sequences come from whole blood, collected in connection with sensitization to the hapten diphenylcyclopropenone (DPC). This TCR came from a woman aged 45-60 years with alopecia areata. Some clones in this sample may be carry-over from other donors' samples. The chain couples TRBV10-3 to TRBJ1-1; 10 positions match TRBD1. DNA of the CDR3: TGTGCCACCGGGGCCGGGACAGGGGATACTGAAGCTTTCTTT. Translation gives CATGAGTGDTEAFF.